Shown below are 30 T cell receptor beta chains from a single sample sequenced in a study of blood T cell repertoires in COVID-19. TCRdb's copy holds only in-frame clones and misses some; the assay was immunoSEQ multiplex PCR. In the table there are 220,000 or so clones, about 86% of which are singletons. Sequencing input: peripheral blood. These receptors all stem from a woman aged 45-60 years with COVID-19, enrolled during active disease.

The chain uses TRBV7-3 and TRBJ2-7, with D perhaps matching TRBD1 (6 bases). CDR1 is SGHTA and CDR2 is FQGTGA in the germline V gene. Trimming shortened V by 5 bases and J by 6 bases, and 14 bases separated the two germline ends. The CDR3 sequence is 13 residues long. The CDR3 DNA reads TGTGCCAGCAGCCTTATGACAGGTAGCGAGCAGTACTTC. It specifies CASSLMTGSEQYF.

This chain connects TRBV19 to TRBJ2-1; D remains ambiguous. Per the germline V gene, CDR1 is LNHDA and CDR2 is SQIVND (reference sequence). The CDR3 is 12 amino acids. V lost 6 bases and J lost 7, with 10 bases in between. CDR3 nucleotides: TGTGCCAGTAGCCGAGAATGGAATGAGCAGTTCTTC. Translation: CASSREWNEQFF.

The chain employs TRBV5-1 and TRBJ2-5; 10 bases align to TRBD2. Germline V CDR1 and CDR2: SGHRS, YFSETQ. This CDR3 is 16 amino acids long. Trimming took 0 bases from V and 1 from J; bases not matched to a gene: 3. Written as DNA, the CDR3 is TGCGCCAGCAGCTTGGGCAGCGGGGGGGCCCAAGAGACCCAGTACTTC. This translates into CASSLGSGGAQETQYF. Combining the CDR3 with reference TRBV5-1 and TRBJ2-5 gives the whole variable domain KAGVTQTPRYLIKTRGQQVTLSCSPISGHRSVSWYQQTPGQGLQFLFEYFSETQRNKGNFPGRFSGRQFSNSRSEMNVSTLELGDSALYLCASSLGSGGAQETQYFGPGTRLLVL.

The chain uses TRBV9 and TRBJ2-7, with D possibly matching TRBD2 (6 bases). Germline-derived CDR1 and CDR2 are SGDLS and YYNGEE. Trimming left V 3 bases short and J 6 bases short, with 13 bases between. This CDR3 spans 13 amino acids. CDR3 nucleotides: TGTGCCAGCAGCGGGGGAGGAGGAACCGAGCAGTACTTC. Its protein is CASSGGGGTEQYF.

This clone appeared once. The CDR3 loop reads CASSRPGLTQETQYF. CDR3 bases: TGTGCCAGCAGCCGCCCGGGACTCACGCAAGAGACCCAGTACTTC. This chain joins TRBV7-2 and TRBJ2-5; possibly TRBD2 for D (6 bases). The CDR3 has 15 amino acids. Germline V lookup: CDR1 SGHTA, CDR2 FQGNSA. Trimming removed 5 bases from V and 2 bases from J, with 15 bases in between. The full variable domain, with the rest looked up from reference TRBV7-2 and TRBJ2-5, is GAGVSQSPSNKVTEKGKDVELRCDPISGHTALYWYRQSLGQGLEFLIYFQGNSAPDKSGLPSDRFSAERTGGSVSTLTIQRTQQEDSAVYLCASSRPGLTQETQYFGPGTRLLVL.

This clone occurred once. V usage is TRBV12-3 or TRBV12-4 and J usage is TRBJ1-1; D is possibly TRBD1 (5 bases). The CDR3 is made up of 13 amino acids. Deletions cut 7 bases from V and 4 bases from J, with 13 bases between. The chain's CDR3 is CASTFGGGTEAFF. CDR3 nucleotide sequence: TGTGCCAGCACCTTTGGGGGGGGCACTGAAGCTTTCTTT.

The chain uses TRBV29-1 and TRBJ1-2, with 9 bases fitting TRBD1. The V gene's germline CDR1 is SQVTM and CDR2 ANQGSEA. The CDR3 has 11 amino acids. The ends lost 6 bases at V and 6 bases at J; junction bases unmatched: 2. In DNA, the CDR3 is TGCAGCGTAAGGACAGGGGATGGCTACACCTTC. This sequence encodes CSVRTGDGYTF.

The chain recombines TRBV5-4 with TRBJ2-5, with TRBD2 identical over 13 bases. Germline values: CDR1 SGHNT, CDR2 YYREEE (reference sequence). This CDR3 comprises 16 residues. With V trimmed by 3 bases and J by 3 bases, 5 bases remained unmatched. The CDR3 region has the DNA TGTGCCAGCAGCTCACCGGGACTAGCGGGGAAAGAGACCCAGTACTTC. Its translation is CASSSPGLAGKETQYF.

V and J are TRBV6-6 and TRBJ2-2; 9 bases are shared with TRBD1. J gave up 6 bases and V 2 bases, and 1 base lay outside the gene matches. This CDR3 region has 14 residues. CDR1 and CDR2 (germline): MNHNY, SVGAGI (reference sequence). The CDR3 DNA sequence: TGTGCCAGCAGTTACGGACAGGGGTCCGGGGAGCTGTTTTTT. It is translated as CASSYGQGSGELFF.

V is TRBV7-9 and J is TRBJ1-2; D gene ambiguous. This CDR3 has 15 amino acids. CDR1 is SEHNR, CDR2 FQNEAQ, per germline (reference sequence). Trimming took off 4 bases at V and 4 bases at J, with 16 bases between the two ends. The CDR3 coding sequence is TGTGCCAGCAGCTCCGGGAGGGCAGGCGGCTATGGCTACACCTTC. Protein: CASSSGRAGGYGYTF.

The rearrangement links TRBV3-1 (or the pseudogene TRBV3-2) to TRBJ1-3, with D maybe TRBD1 (6 bases). CDR3 length: 17 amino acids. Germline loops: CDR1 LGHDT, CDR2 YNNKEL (reference sequence). V gave up 5 bases and J gave up 4 bases, with 21 bases separating them. The CDR3 loop is CASSTRAQGSGGNTIYF. CDR3 nucleotides: TGTGCCAGCAGCACCCGCGCCCAGGGGTCAGGAGGAAACACCATATATTTT.

This clone was counted between two and nine times. This chain links TRBV6-5 with TRBJ1-1; D gene ambiguous. The CDR3 loop spans 13 amino acids. Trimming cost V 7 bases and J 1 base, with 10 bases left between them. Germline-derived CDR1 and CDR2 are MNHEY and SVGAGI. CDR3 DNA: TGTGCCAGCACCTCGGTCGGGAACACTGAAGCTTTCTTT. It specifies CASTSVGNTEAFF.

This chain joins TRBV11-2 and TRBJ2-5; D might be TRBD2 (6 bases). The V and J ends lost 0 bases and 5 bases respectively, with 10 bases between them. The CDR3 spans 14 residues. Germline V gene data show CDR1 as SGHAT and CDR2 as FQNNGV. CDR3 nucleotide sequence: TGTGCCAGCAGCTTAGAAGGTGGGGGGGAGACCCAGTACTTC. Its protein product is CASSLEGGGETQYF.

This chain links TRBV29-1 with TRBJ1-2, with 8 bases identical to TRBD1. The CDR3 has 13 amino acids. The V and J ends lost 5 bases and 4 bases, in that order; junction bases with no gene match: 6. CDR1 and CDR2 from the germline V gene are SQVTM and ANQGSEA. In DNA, the CDR3 is TGCAGCGTTCGAGGACAGGGCGGCTATGGCTACACCTTC. It encodes CSVRGQGGYGYTF.

The V gene is TRBV9, the J gene TRBJ2-2, with 8 bases identical to TRBD1. The CDR3 spans 17 residues. Germline trimming cut 3 bases from V and 5 bases from J; bases unmatched to any gene: 12. CDR1 SGDLS and CDR2 YYNGEE come from the germline V gene. As DNA, the CDR3 is TGTGCCAGCAGCGAACGGGACAGGACGATTGAGACCGGGGAGCTGTTTTTT. Its protein product is CASSERDRTIETGELFF.

This sequence joins TRBV5-4 and TRBJ1-2, with a tentative D call TRBD1 (6 bases). The CDR3 runs to 14 residues. Trimming left V 7 bases short and J 2 bases short, with 15 bases between. Germline lookup yields CDR1 SGHNT and CDR2 YYREEE (reference sequence). CDR3 region: CASAPGHSNYGYTF. The CDR3 DNA reads TGTGCCAGCGCCCCGGGACATTCCAACTATGGCTACACCTTC.

The rearrangement links TRBV19 to TRBJ2-1; D is possibly TRBD1 (7 bases). The CDR3 is made up of 16 amino acids. Germline values: CDR1 LNHDA, CDR2 SQIVND (reference sequence). Trimming took off 6 bases at V and 6 bases at J, with 21 bases between the two ends. The CDR3, as DNA: TGTGCCAGTAGATCCAGTGGAGGGGGCACACTCAATGAGCAGTTCTTC. Translated, it gives CASRSSGGGTLNEQFF.

To note about this clone: The sample contains more than one DNA sequence encoding this CDR3. The chain is built from TRBV6-5 and TRBJ1-5, with 9 bases lining up with TRBD1. The CDR3 contains 14 residues. The ends lost 6 bases at V and 6 bases at J; junction bases unmatched: 6. Germline V gene sequence: CDR1 MNHEY, CDR2 SVGAGI. The CDR3: CASSPGQGSQPQHF. As DNA, the CDR3 is TGTGCCAGCAGCCCGGGACAGGGTAGTCAGCCCCAGCATTTT.

The V gene is TRBV28, the J gene TRBJ1-2; 8 bases align to TRBD1. The CDR3 is 14 amino acids. CDR1 and CDR2 from the germline V gene are MDHEN and SYDVKM. Trimming removed 6 bases from V and 4 bases from J; junction bases left unmatched: 7. CDR3 region: CASRAQTGGYGYTF. The CDR3 bases are TGTGCCAGCAGAGCGCAAACAGGGGGCTATGGCTACACCTTC.

This clone showed up just once. The rearrangement uses TRBV3-1 (or the pseudogene TRBV3-2) and TRBJ1-3; no reliable D call. V lost 5 bases to trimming and J lost 0 bases, with 11 bases between them. This CDR3 contains 15 residues. The germline V gene encodes CDR1 LGHDT and CDR2 YNNKEL (reference sequence). The CDR3 loop is CASSFRSLSGNTIYF. The DNA of the CDR3 is TGTGCCAGCAGCTTCCGGAGCCTCTCTGGAAACACCATATATTTT.

This chain connects TRBV5-6 to TRBJ1-1; no clear D. The CDR3 sequence is 17 residues long. V lost 0 bases and J 2 bases, leaving 17 bases between the germline ends. The germline gives CDR1 SGHDT, CDR2 YYEEEE. CDR3 nucleotide sequence: TGTGCCAGCAGCTTGGAAGGGAGAGGGTTCCACAACACTGAAGCTTTCTTT. Its translation: CASSLEGRGFHNTEAFF.

This clone was detected a few times. The chain has TRBV11-2 and TRBJ1-1; no firm D call. The V end lost 5 bases, the J end lost 1 base, and 14 bases lay between the germline ends. This CDR3 region has 15 residues. CDR1 is SGHAT and CDR2 is FQNNGV in the germline V gene. The CDR3 DNA is TGTGCCAGCAGCCGTGAAGAGGGCTGGAACACTGAAGCTTTCTTT. Protein sequence: CASSREEGWNTEAFF.

The rearrangement links TRBV6-1 to TRBJ1-4, with D tentatively TRBD1 (6 bases). V was clipped by 3 bases and J by 0 bases, with 11 bases between them. CDR3 size: 16 residues. The V gene's germline CDR1 is MNHNS and CDR2 SASEGT. CDR3 DNA: TGTGCCAGCAGTGACTACAGGACAGCAACTAATGAAAAACTGTTTTTT. Amino acids: CASSDYRTATNEKLFF.

The chain recombines TRBV6-5 with TRBJ2-1; tentatively, D is TRBD1 (6 bases). The V end lost 6 bases, the J end lost 9 bases, and 18 bases lay between the germline ends. The germline V gene has CDR1 MNHEY and CDR2 SVGAGI. The CDR3 loop spans 14 amino acids. Written as DNA, the CDR3 is TGTGCCAGCAGGATCACCACAGGGTTTGGTGAGCAGTTCTTC. Amino acid sequence: CASRITTGFGEQFF.

This clone was picked up many times. V is TRBV30 and J is TRBJ2-7; 7 positions agree with TRBD2. The CDR3 sequence is 15 residues long. J gave up 0 bases and V 0 bases, and 5 bases lay outside the gene matches. Germline V gives CDR1 GTSNPN, CDR2 SVGIG (reference sequence). CDR3 amino acids: CAWSVTSRLSYEQYF. In DNA form, the CDR3 reads TGTGCCTGGAGTGTGACTAGCCGACTCTCCTACGAGCAGTACTTC.

The table lists this clone with a count of one. V usage is TRBV9 and J usage is TRBJ1-5; a weak D match, TRBD1 (6 bases). V dropped 7 bases and J dropped 7 bases, with 21 bases sitting between them. CDR3 length: 15 amino acids. Germline CDR1 reads SGDLS; CDR2 reads YYNGEE. In DNA, the CDR3 is TGTGCCAGCCCCTGGACAGCCCTGGGCGGACAGCCCCAGCATTTT. This gives the protein CASPWTALGGQPQHF.

This sequence joins TRBV5-1 and TRBJ2-6; 7 bases line up with TRBD1. CDR3 size: 17 residues. Germline CDR1 and CDR2: SGHRS and YFSETQ. V lost 4 bases and J lost 4; bases outside the gene matches: 11. In DNA, the CDR3 is TGCGCCAGCAGCCACCGGGACAGTAGAACCGGGGCCAACGTCCTGACTTTC. This codes for CASSHRDSRTGANVLTF.

The rearrangement uses TRBV11-2 and TRBJ2-7; possibly TRBD2 for D (5 bases). V lost 5 bases and J lost 0, with 14 bases in between. This CDR3 is built from 15 residues. CDR1 SGHAT and CDR2 FQNNGV come from the germline V gene. In DNA, the CDR3 is TGTGCCAGCAGCAAGATGAGCGGATTCTCCTACGAGCAGTACGTC. Translation gives CASSKMSGFSYEQYV.

Details on this clone: Relative to the germline gene, one junction end is altered; a read error may explain this. V is TRBV14 and J is TRBJ2-1, with a possible D match to TRBD1 (5 bases). Germline CDR1 and CDR2: SGHDN and FVKESK. This CDR3 has 14 residues. CDR3 bases: TGTGCCAGCAGCCAAGATATTAGGACATATATTGAGATCTTC. Translating it yields CASSQDIRTYIEIF.

This chain links TRBV28 with TRBJ1-2; TRBD1 is a possible D gene (5 bases). The CDR3 contains 15 residues. Germline CDR1 reads MDHEN; CDR2 reads SYDVKM. Between the trimmed V and J ends, which lost 6 bases and 2 bases, there was a span of 16 bases. The CDR3 region has the DNA TGTGCCAGCAGATTAAGGGGAGGAGAGAACTATGGCTACACCTTC. The encoded protein is CASRLRGGENYGYTF.